The 17 T cell receptor beta chains presented below share a single source sample, sequenced in a study of blood T cell repertoires in COVID-19. Clones were read by immunoSEQ multiplex PCR, and TCRdb kept only the in-frame ones, dropping some. The sample includes 100,000 or so clones, approximately 92% seen only once; the top ten take less than 7.5%. The source material was peripheral blood. Receptor source: a man aged 45-65 years with active COVID-19.

The chain recombines TRBV6-1 with TRBJ2-1; 8 nucleotides agree with TRBD2. J gave up 8 bases and V 2 bases, and 17 bases lay outside the gene matches. CDR3 length: 18 amino acids. The V gene's germline CDR1 is MNHNS and CDR2 SASEGT. CDR3 nucleotides: TGTGCCAGCAGTGAAATGACGGGGGGGGTAAAAAGCAAGCATGAGCAGTTCTTC. It yields the protein CASSEMTGGVKSKHEQFF.

The chain links TRBV6-5 to TRBJ2-1; 8 bases fit TRBD1. The CDR3 extends over 13 amino acids. Germline V gene lookup returns CDR1 MNHEY and CDR2 SVGAGI. J gave up 8 bases and V 7 bases, and 7 bases lay outside the gene matches. CDR3 in amino acids: CASTLETGDEQFF. The CDR3 bases are TGTGCCAGCACCCTCGAGACAGGGGATGAGCAGTTCTTC.

The chain is built from TRBV28 and TRBJ1-2, with D possibly being TRBD1 (6 bases). The V end was cut by 5 bases, the J end by 4 bases, with 20 bases between. CDR1 is MDHEN and CDR2 is SYDVKM in the germline V gene. This CDR3 contains 16 residues. Here the CDR3 reads CASSRRPPGHLYGYTF. Written as DNA, the CDR3 is TGTGCCAGCAGTCGACGACCCCCGGGACACCTCTATGGCTACACCTTC.

J is TRBJ2-2 and V is TRBV28; 8 positions match TRBD2. Trimming cost V 2 bases and J 5 bases; bases outside gene matches: 4. The CDR3 runs to 15 residues. Per germline, CDR1 MDHEN and CDR2 SYDVKM. The CDR3 DNA follows: TGTGCCAGCAGTTTAACGGGAGGGTGGACCGGGGAGCTGTTTTTT. Its protein product is CASSLTGGWTGELFF.

The chain uses TRBV6-5 and TRBJ1-2, with 7 bases fitting TRBD1. The V gene end was trimmed by 6 bases and the J gene end by 0 bases; junction bases not matched to a gene: 4. Germline V gives CDR1 MNHEY, CDR2 SVGAGI. The length of the CDR3 is 14 residues. Here the CDR3 reads CASRRGQTNYGYTF. Written as DNA, the CDR3 is TGTGCCAGCAGGAGGGGACAGACTAACTATGGCTACACCTTC.

The rearrangement links TRBV5-8 to TRBJ1-2; 12 nucleotides agree with TRBD1. Germline CDR1 and CDR2: SGHTS and YDEGEE. The CDR3 has 15 amino acids. Losses at the gene ends were 2 bases for V and 8 bases for J; bases not matched to a gene: 7. The CDR3 loop is CASSFRDRGRGGYTF. CDR3 nucleotide sequence: TGTGCCAGCAGCTTCCGGGACAGGGGGCGAGGAGGCTACACCTTC.

The genes are TRBV11-1 and TRBJ2-1; possible D gene TRBD2, 5 bases. CDR3 length equals 15 residues. The germline gives CDR1 SGHAT, CDR2 FQDESV (reference sequence). V was clipped by 4 bases and J by 4 bases, with 14 bases between them. CDR3 region: CASSSNPGTYNEQFF. In DNA form, the CDR3 reads TGTGCCAGCAGCTCCAACCCGGGAACTTACAATGAGCAGTTCTTC.

The V and J genes are TRBV11-2 and TRBJ2-5; D is ambiguous. Germline V lookup: CDR1 SGHAT, CDR2 FQNNGV. The germline V and J ends were trimmed by 0 bases and 3 bases, with 8 bases remaining between them. The CDR3 runs 14 residues. The CDR3 DNA is TGTGCCAGCAGCTTAGAGCCTAATGAAGAGACCCAGTACTTC. Its translation is CASSLEPNEETQYF.

This clone appeared a few times. The chain carries TRBV30 and TRBJ1-2; no firm D call. The CDR3 extends over 14 amino acids. V lost 0 bases to trimming and J lost 0 bases, with 8 bases between them. Germline assignment: CDR1 GTSNPN and CDR2 SVGIG (reference sequence). For the CDR3, the DNA is TGTGCCTGGAGTGTCCAGTCAGCTAACTATGGCTACACCTTC. Residues: CAWSVQSANYGYTF.

The gene calls are TRBV11-2 and TRBJ1-1; TRBD1 might be the D (6 bases). The CDR3 extends over 15 amino acids. The V and J ends lost 5 bases and 0 bases respectively, with 13 bases between them. Germline assignment: CDR1 SGHAT and CDR2 FQNNGV. The CDR3 sequence: CASSPRDTLNTEAFF. The DNA for the CDR3 is TGTGCCAGCAGCCCTAGGGACACCTTGAACACTGAAGCTTTCTTT.

The chain carries TRBV7-9 and TRBJ2-1, with 8 bases aligning to TRBD2. V gave up 5 bases and J gave up 5 bases; unmatched junction bases: 8. Germline V lookup: CDR1 SEHNR, CDR2 FQNEAQ (reference sequence). CDR3 length: 15 amino acids. This CDR3 is CASSTAGGLNNEQFF. The CDR3 DNA sequence: TGTGCCAGCAGCACCGCGGGGGGTTTAAACAATGAGCAGTTCTTC.

This chain joins TRBV10-3 and TRBJ2-7; D possibly corresponds to TRBD1 (6 bases). The V end was cut by 8 bases, the J end by 1 base, with 21 bases between. The CDR3 covers 16 residues. Looked up from germline, CDR1 is ENHRY and CDR2 is SYGVKD. DNA for the CDR3: TGTGCCATCGAGGGGGAACAGGGTAGTGGTTCCTACGAGCAGTACTTC. This encodes CAIEGEQGSGSYEQYF.

V is TRBV6-5 and J is TRBJ1-2; 9 bases map to TRBD1. Looked up from germline, CDR1 is MNHEY and CDR2 is SVGAGI. CDR3 size: 15 residues. Trimming removed 10 bases from V and 0 bases from J; junction bases left unmatched: 9. The DNA for the CDR3 is TGTGCCATTCTCCCGGGACAGGGAGCTAACTATGGCTACACCTTC. Translating gives CAILPGQGANYGYTF.

The J gene is TRBJ2-2, the V gene TRBV2, with 14 bases fitting TRBD2. The CDR3 totals 20 residues. Germline-derived CDR1 and CDR2 are SNHLY and FYNNEI. Trimming at V came to 6 bases and at J to 2 bases, leaving 14 bases not matched to a gene. The CDR3 nucleotides read TGTGCCAGCAGAGCCATCACCTGGACTAGCGGGAGGCCTAACACCGGGGAGCTGTTTTTT. This encodes CASRAITWTSGRPNTGELFF.

The rearrangement links TRBV5-1 to TRBJ1-4; D possibly corresponds to TRBD1 (5 bases). Germline V lookup: CDR1 SGHRS, CDR2 YFSETQ. V lost 0 bases to trimming and J lost 0 bases, with 9 bases between them. CDR3 length: 16 residues. For the CDR3, the DNA is TGCGCCAGCAGCTTGGAGGGGCCAGCAACTAATGAAAAACTGTTTTTT. Protein product: CASSLEGPATNEKLFF.

V and J are TRBV7-2 and TRBJ2-7, with TRBD1 matching 8 bases. Germline CDR1 and CDR2: SGHTA and FQGNSA. This CDR3 comprises 15 residues. With 5 bases clipped from V and 1 base from J, the junction kept 7 bases outside the gene matches. The CDR3 loop reads CASSAETGVSYEQYF. CDR3 nucleotides: TGTGCCAGCAGCGCCGAGACAGGGGTATCCTACGAGCAGTACTTC.

The chain couples TRBV28 to TRBJ1-5; D call uncertain. The CDR3 is made up of 11 amino acids. With 5 bases removed from V and 4 bases from J, the gap between germline ends came to 3 bases. Germline assignment: CDR1 MDHEN and CDR2 SYDVKM. Written as DNA, the CDR3 is TGTGCCAGCAGTCCGAATCAGCCCCAGCATTTT. The encoded protein is CASSPNQPQHF.